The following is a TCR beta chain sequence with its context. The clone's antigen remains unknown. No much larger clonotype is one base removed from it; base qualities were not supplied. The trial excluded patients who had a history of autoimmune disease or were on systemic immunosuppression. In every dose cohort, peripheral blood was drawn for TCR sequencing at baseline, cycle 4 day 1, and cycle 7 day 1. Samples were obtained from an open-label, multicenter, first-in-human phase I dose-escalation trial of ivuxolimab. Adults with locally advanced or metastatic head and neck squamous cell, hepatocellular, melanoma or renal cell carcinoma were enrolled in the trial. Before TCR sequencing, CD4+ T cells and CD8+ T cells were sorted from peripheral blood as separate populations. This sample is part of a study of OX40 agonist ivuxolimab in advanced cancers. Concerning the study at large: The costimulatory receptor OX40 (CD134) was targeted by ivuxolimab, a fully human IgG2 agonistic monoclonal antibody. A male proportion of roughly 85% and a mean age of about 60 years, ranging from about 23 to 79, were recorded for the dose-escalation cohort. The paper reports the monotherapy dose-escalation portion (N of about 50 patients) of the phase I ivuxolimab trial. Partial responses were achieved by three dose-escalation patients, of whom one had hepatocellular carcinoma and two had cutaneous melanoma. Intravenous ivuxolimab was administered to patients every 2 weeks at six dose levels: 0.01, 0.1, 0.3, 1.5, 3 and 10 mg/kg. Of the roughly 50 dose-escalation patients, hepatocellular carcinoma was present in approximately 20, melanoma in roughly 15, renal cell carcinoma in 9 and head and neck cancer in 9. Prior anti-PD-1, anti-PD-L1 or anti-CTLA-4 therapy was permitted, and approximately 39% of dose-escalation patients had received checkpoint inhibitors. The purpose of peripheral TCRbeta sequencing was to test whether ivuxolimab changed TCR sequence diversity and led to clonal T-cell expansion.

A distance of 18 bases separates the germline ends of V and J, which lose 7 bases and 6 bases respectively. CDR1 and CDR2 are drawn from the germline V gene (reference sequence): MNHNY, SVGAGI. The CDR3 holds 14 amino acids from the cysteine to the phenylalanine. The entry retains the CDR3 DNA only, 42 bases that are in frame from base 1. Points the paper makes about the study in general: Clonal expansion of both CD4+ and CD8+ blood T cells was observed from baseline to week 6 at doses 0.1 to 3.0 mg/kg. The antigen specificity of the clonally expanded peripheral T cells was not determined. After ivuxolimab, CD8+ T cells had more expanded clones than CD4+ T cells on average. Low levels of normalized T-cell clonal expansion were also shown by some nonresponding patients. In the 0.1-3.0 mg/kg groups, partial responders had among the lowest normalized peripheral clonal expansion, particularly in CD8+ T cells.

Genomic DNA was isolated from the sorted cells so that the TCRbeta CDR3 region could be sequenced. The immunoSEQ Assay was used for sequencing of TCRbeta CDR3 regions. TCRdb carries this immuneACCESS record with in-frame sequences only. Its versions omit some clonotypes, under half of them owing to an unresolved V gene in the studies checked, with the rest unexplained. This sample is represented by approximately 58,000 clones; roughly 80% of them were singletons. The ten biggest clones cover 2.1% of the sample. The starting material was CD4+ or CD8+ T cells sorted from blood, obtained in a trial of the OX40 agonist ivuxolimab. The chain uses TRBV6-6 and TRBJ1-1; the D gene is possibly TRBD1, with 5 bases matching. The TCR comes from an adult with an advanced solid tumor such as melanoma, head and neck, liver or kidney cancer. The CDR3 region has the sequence CASIYPGEGAEAFF. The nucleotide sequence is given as TGTGCCAGCATCTATCCTGGGGAAGGGGCTGAAGCTTTCTTT.